This TCR beta chain was sequenced for a study of Ad26.COV2.S vaccination and SARS-CoV-2 variants. Remarks on this clone: Its antigen is as yet unknown.

The treatment: around 19 received Ad26.COV2.S at low or high dose, single or two shots; about 5 received placebo; per-sample allocation not given. Sampling happened 63 days after the first vaccine or placebo injection. Study outcomes and limitations: Responses of T cells in total may have been underestimated by the TCR breadth and depth analyses.

The germline V gene has CDR1 SEHNR and CDR2 FQNEAQ (reference sequence). Trimming left V 0 bases short and J 5 bases short, with 4 bases between. The CDR3 is 12 residues long. Assay: immunoSEQ multiplex PCR; the TCRdb copy retains only in-frame clones and omits some. The data contain around 380,000 clones, about 85% of them singletons. The chain has TRBV7-9 and TRBJ2-5; D call uncertain. The source material was peripheral blood, sampled in a trial of Ad26.COV2.S vaccine versus placebo. This clonotype originated in a person aged 18 to 65 who received the Ad26.COV2.S COVID-19 vaccine or a placebo. The chain's CDR3 is CASSLARETQYF. CDR3 nucleotide sequence: TGTGCCAGCAGCTTAGCGCGGGAGACCCAGTACTTC.